This T cell receptor beta chain emerged from a study of T-cell memory formation after mild COVID-19. UMIs and sample barcodes were carried by the TCR alpha and TCR beta cDNA libraries that 5'RACE produced using constant-segment primers. TCRdb passed the 5' RACE reads through MiXCR, listing each CDR3 protein once. The sample yields some 120,000 distinct CDR3 sequences, 15% to 20% seen once. This clonotype was seen more than once but under ten times. Between the trimmed V and J ends, which lost 1 base and 4 bases, there was a span of 4 bases. Germline-derived CDR1 and CDR2 are LGHDT and YNNKEL (reference sequence). This CDR3 spans 12 amino acids.

This clonotype was sampled from an adult woman who had mild COVID-19 (a few samples of this study predate the infection). Cell type and time point are not known. The rearrangement links TRBV3-1 to TRBJ2-5; D ambiguous. Sequences were obtained from PBMCs or a T cell subset sorted from them (not recorded which). CDR3 in DNA: TGTGCCAGCAGCCAAGCGCGAGAGACCCAGTACTTC. Translation: CASSQARETQYF.